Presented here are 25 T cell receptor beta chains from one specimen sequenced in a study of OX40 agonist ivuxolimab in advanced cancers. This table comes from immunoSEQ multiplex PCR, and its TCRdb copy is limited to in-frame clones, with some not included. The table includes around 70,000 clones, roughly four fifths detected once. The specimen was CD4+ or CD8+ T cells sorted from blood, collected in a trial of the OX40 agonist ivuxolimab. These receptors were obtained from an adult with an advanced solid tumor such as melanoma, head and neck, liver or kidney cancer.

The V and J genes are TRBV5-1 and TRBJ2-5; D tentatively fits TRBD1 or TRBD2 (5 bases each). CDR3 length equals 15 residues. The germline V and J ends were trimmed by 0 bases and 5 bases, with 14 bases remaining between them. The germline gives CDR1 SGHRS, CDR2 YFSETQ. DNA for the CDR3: TGCGCCAGCAGCTTGGGGACATCACGAGGGGAGACCCAGTACTTC. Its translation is CASSLGTSRGETQYF.

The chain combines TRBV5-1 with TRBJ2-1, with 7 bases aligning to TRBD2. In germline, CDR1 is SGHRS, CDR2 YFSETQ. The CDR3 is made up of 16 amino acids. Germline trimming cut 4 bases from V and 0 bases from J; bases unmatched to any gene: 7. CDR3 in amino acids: CASSPPLAPSYNEQFF. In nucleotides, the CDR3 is TGCGCCAGCAGCCCTCCACTAGCGCCCTCCTACAATGAGCAGTTCTTC. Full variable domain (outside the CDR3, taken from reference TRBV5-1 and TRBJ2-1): KAGVTQTPRYLIKTRGQQVTLSCSPISGHRSVSWYQQTPGQGLQFLFEYFSETQRNKGNFPGRFSGRQFSNSRSEMNVSTLELGDSALYLCASSPPLAPSYNEQFFGPGTRLTVL.

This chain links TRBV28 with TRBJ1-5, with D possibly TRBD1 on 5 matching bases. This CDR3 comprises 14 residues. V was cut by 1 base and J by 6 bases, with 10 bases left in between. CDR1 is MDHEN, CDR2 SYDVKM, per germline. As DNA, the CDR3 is TGTGCCAGCAGTTTATCCGTGGGGGTTCAGCCCCAGCATTTT. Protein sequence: CASSLSVGVQPQHF.

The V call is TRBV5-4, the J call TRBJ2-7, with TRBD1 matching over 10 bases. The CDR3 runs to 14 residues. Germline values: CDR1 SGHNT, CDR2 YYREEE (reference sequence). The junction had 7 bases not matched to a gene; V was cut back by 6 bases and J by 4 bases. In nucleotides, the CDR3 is TGTGCCAGCACCCGACAGGGGGCTGTGTACGAGCAGTACTTC. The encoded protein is CASTRQGAVYEQYF.

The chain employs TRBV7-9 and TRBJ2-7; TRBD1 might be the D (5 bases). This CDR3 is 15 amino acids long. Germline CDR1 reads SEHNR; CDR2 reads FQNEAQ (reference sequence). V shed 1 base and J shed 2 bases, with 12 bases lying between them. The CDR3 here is CASSLDGQGAYEQYF. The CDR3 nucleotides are TGTGCCAGCAGCTTAGATGGCCAGGGTGCCTACGAGCAGTACTTC.

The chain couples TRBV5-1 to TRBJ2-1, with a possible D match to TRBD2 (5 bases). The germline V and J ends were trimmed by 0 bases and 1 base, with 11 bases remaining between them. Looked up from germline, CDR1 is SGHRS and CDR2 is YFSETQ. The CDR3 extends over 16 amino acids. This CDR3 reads CASSLGGIHSYNEQFF. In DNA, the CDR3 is TGCGCCAGCAGCTTGGGAGGGATCCATTCCTACAATGAGCAGTTCTTC.

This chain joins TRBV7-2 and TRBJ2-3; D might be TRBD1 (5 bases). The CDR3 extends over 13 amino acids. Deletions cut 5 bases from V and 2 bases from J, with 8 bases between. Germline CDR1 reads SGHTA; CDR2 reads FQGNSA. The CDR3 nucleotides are TGTGCCAGCAGCACAGGACCCACAGATACGCAGTATTTT. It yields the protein CASSTGPTDTQYF. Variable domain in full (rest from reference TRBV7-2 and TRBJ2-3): GAGVSQSPSNKVTEKGKDVELRCDPISGHTALYWYRQSLGQGLEFLIYFQGNSAPDKSGLPSDRFSAERTGGSVSTLTIQRTQQEDSAVYLCASSTGPTDTQYFGPGTRLTVL.

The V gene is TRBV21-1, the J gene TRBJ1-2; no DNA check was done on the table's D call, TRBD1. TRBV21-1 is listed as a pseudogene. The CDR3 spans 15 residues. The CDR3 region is CASSKDRAPYYGYTF. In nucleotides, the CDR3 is TGTGCCAGCAGCAAAGACAGGGCCCCCTACTATGGCTACACCTTC.

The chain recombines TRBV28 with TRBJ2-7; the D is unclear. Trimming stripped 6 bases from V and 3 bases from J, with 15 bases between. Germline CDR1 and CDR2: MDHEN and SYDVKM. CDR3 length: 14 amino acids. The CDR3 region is CASSRSHSIYEQYF. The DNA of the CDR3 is TGTGCCAGCAGCCGATCCCACTCCATCTACGAGCAGTACTTC.

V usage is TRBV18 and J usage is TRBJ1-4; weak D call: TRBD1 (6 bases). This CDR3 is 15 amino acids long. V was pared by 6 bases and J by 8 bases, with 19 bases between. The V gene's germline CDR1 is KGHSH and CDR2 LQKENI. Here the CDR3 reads CASSVSKVGQEKLFF. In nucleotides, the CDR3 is TGTGCCAGCTCCGTCTCAAAGGTCGGACAGGAAAAACTGTTTTTT.

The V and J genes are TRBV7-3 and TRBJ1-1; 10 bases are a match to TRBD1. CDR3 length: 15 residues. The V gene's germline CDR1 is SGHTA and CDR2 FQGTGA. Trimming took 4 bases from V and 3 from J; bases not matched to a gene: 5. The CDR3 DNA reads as TGTGCCAGCAGCTCAAGGACAGGGGGTGACACTGAAGCTTTCTTT. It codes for CASSSRTGGDTEAFF.

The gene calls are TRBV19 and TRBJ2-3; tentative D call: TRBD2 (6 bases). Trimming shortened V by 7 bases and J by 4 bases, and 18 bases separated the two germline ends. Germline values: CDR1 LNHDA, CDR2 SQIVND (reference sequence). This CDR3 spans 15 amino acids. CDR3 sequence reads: CASTLSGVGADTQYF. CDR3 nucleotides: TGTGCCAGTACCCTCTCGGGGGTAGGCGCAGATACGCAGTATTTT.

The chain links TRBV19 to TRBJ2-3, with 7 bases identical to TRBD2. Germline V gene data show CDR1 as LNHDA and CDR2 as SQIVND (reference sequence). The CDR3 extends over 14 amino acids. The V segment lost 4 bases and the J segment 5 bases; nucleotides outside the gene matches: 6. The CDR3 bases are TGTGCCAGTAGTAGGGGTGCGGGAGTAGATACGCAGTATTTT. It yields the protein CASSRGAGVDTQYF.

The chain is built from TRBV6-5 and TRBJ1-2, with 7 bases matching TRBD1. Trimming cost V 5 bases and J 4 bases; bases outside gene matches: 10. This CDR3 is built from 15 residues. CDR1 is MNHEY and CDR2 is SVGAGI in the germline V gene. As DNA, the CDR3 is TGTGCCAGCAGTCAATTGACAGGGTTCACCTATGGCTACACCTTC. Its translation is CASSQLTGFTYGYTF.

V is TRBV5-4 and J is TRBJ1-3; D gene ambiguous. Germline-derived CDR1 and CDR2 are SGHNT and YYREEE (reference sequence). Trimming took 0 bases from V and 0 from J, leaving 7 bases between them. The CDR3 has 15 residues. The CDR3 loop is CASSLDSGSGNTIYF. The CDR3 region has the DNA TGTGCCAGCAGCTTGGACAGTGGCTCTGGAAACACCATATATTTT.

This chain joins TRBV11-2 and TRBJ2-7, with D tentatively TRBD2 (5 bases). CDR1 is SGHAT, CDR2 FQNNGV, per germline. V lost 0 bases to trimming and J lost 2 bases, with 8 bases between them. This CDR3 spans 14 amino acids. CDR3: CASSLELEPYEQYF. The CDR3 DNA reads TGTGCCAGCAGCTTAGAACTAGAACCCTACGAGCAGTACTTC.

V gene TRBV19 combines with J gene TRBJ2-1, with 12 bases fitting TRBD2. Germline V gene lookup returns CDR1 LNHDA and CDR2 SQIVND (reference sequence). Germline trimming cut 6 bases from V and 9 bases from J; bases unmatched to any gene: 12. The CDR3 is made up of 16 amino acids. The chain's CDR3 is CASRNPGLAGVGEQFF. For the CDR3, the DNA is TGTGCCAGTAGAAATCCGGGACTAGCGGGTGTCGGTGAGCAGTTCTTC.

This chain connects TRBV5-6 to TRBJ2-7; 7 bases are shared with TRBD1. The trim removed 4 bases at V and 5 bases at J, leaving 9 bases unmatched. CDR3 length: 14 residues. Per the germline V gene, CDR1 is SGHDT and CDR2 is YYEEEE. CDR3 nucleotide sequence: TGTGCCAGCAGCACTCCGGGACAGTATAACGAGCAGTACTTC. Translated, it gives CASSTPGQYNEQYF.

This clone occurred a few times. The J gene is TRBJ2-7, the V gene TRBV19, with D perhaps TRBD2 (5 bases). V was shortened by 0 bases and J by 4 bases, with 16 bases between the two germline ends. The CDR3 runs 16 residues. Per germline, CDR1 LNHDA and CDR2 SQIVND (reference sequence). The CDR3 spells CASSIDRGLGGYEQYF. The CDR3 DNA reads TGTGCCAGTAGTATAGATCGCGGGTTAGGTGGGTACGAGCAGTACTTC. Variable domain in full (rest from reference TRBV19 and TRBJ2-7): DGGITQSPKYLFRKEGQNVTLSCEQNLNHDAMYWYRQDPGQGLRLIYYSQIVNDFQKGDIAEGYSVSREKKESFPLTVTSAQKNPTAFYLCASSIDRGLGGYEQYFGPGTRLTVT.

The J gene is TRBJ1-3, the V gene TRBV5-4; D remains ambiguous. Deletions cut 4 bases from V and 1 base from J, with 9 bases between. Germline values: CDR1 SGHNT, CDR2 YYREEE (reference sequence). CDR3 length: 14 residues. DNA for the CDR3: TGTGCCAGCAGCCTGTACAGATCTGGAAACACCATATATTTT. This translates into CASSLYRSGNTIYF.

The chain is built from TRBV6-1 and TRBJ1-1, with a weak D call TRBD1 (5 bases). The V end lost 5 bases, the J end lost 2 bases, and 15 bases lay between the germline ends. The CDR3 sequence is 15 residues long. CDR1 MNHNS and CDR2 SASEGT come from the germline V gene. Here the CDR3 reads CASSRSGQSNTEAFF. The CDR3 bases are TGTGCCAGCAGTAGATCGGGGCAGAGTAACACTGAAGCTTTCTTT.

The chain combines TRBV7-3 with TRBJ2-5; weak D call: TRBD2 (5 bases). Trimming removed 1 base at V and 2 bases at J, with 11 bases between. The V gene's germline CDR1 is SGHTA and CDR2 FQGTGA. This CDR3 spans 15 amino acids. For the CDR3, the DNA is TGTGCCAGCAGCTTAAGTCGTAGCGTACAAGAGACCCAGTACTTC. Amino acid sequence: CASSLSRSVQETQYF. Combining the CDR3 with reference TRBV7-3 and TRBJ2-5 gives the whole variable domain GAGVSQTPSNKVTEKGKYVELRCDPISGHTALYWYRQSLGQGPEFLIYFQGTGAADDSGLPNDRFFAVRPEGSVSTLKIQRTERGDSAVYLCASSLSRSVQETQYFGPGTRLLVL.

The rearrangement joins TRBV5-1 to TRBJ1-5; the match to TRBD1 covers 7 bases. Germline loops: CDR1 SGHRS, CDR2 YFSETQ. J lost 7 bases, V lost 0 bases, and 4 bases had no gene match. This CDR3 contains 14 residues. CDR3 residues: CASSLGGGGQPQHF. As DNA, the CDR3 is TGCGCCAGCAGCTTGGGAGGGGGCGGCCAGCCCCAGCATTTT.

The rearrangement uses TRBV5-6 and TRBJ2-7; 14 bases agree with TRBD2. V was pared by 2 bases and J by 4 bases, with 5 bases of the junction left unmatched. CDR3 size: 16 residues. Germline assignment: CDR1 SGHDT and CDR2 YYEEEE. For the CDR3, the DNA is TGTGCCAGCAGCTTCGGGACTAGCGGGAGAGGATACGAGCAGTACTTC. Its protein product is CASSFGTSGRGYEQYF.

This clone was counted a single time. The CDR3 sequence is CASSALISGQFF. Written as DNA, the CDR3 is TGTGCCAGCAGCGCCCTCATCAGCGGGCAGTTCTTC. This chain joins TRBV5-6 and TRBJ2-1; D might be TRBD2 (5 bases). Germline-derived CDR1 and CDR2 are SGHDT and YYEEEE. V gave up 4 bases and J gave up 12 bases, with 14 bases separating them. This CDR3 comprises 12 residues.